What follows are 13 T cell receptor beta chains derived from one specimen sequenced in a study of Ad26.COV2.S vaccination and SARS-CoV-2 variants (TCRdb year 2021). Library creation used the immunoSEQ multiplex PCR assay. TCRdb retrieved this table from immuneACCESS and kept in-frame rearrangements only. Not all clones are present; in checked studies, unresolved V genes account for under half, and no reason is known for the remainder. This sample is represented by around 450,000 clones; 80% to 90% of them were singletons. Approximately 1.7% of the sample belongs to the ten largest clones. What the treatment or condition label conveys for this sample: roughly 20 received Ad26.COV2.S at low or high dose, single or two shots; 5 received placebo; per-sample allocation not given. Repertoires of vaccine and placebo recipients were sequenced from samples collected on day 63 after the first injection. This specimen was peripheral blood, taken in a trial of Ad26.COV2.S vaccine versus placebo. The receptors here all came from a person aged 18-65 years who received the Ad26.COV2.S COVID-19 vaccine or a placebo.

V gene TRBV5-1 combines with J gene TRBJ2-1; 7 nucleotides line up with TRBD2. The CDR3 sequence is 15 residues long. With 4 bases clipped from V and 1 base from J, the junction kept 5 bases outside the gene matches. The germline gives CDR1 SGHRS, CDR2 YFSETQ. The CDR3: CASSQAGSSYNEQFF. CDR3 coding DNA: TGCGCCAGCAGCCAAGCGGGATCTTCCTACAATGAGCAGTTCTTC.

The chain links TRBV4-2 to TRBJ2-5; perhaps TRBD2 as D (5 bases). Germline CDR1 and CDR2: LGHNA and YNFKEQ. V was pared by 4 bases and J by 1 base, with 13 bases between. The CDR3 spans 15 residues. The CDR3 nucleotides read TGTGCCAGCAGCCCCCGCCAGGCGGGCCAAGAGACCCAGTACTTC. Its protein is CASSPRQAGQETQYF.

The table lists this clone with many counts. This sequence joins TRBV27 and TRBJ1-1, with TRBD1 as a possible D gene (5 bases). The CDR3 has 15 amino acids. CDR1 is MNHEY and CDR2 is SMNVEV in the germline V gene (reference sequence). V gave up 2 bases and J gave up 5 bases, with 15 bases separating them. The CDR3 DNA reads as TGTGCCAGCAGTTTAGACGAGGGGAGCGGGACTGAAGCTTTCTTT. Protein: CASSLDEGSGTEAFF.

The rearrangement links TRBV6-5 to TRBJ1-2; 8 bases fit TRBD1. With 3 bases clipped from V and 2 bases from J, the junction kept 5 bases outside the gene matches. Looked up from germline, CDR1 is MNHEY and CDR2 is SVGAGI. The CDR3 is made up of 15 amino acids. The CDR3 region has the DNA TGTGCCAGCAGTTATCGGACAGGGTCGAACTATGGCTACACCTTC. Translation: CASSYRTGSNYGYTF.

For this clone: The conserved phenylalanine or tryptophan normally closing the CDR3 is absent here, so this likely arose from a read error. No DNA is shown, since the ends of the CDR3 on it are uncertain; the CDR3 is the one TCRdb lists. This chain connects TRBV2 to TRBJ1-6. CDR1 is SNHLY and CDR2 is FYNNEI in the germline V gene. The CDR3 is 14 amino acids long, termini counted. CDR3 in amino acids: CASSDAGTKPTFRL.

The chain has TRBV5-1 and TRBJ2-2; TRBD1 matches 9 bases. The V gene's germline CDR1 is SGHRS and CDR2 YFSETQ. The ends lost 7 bases at V and 1 base at J; junction bases unmatched: 5. This CDR3 spans 15 amino acids. CDR3 bases: TGCGCCAGCGGATGGGACAGGGTGAACACCGGGGAGCTGTTTTTT. Residues: CASGWDRVNTGELFF.

The J gene is TRBJ1-5, the V gene TRBV5-8; unclear D gene. CDR1 is SGHTS, CDR2 YDEGEE, per germline. V was clipped by 2 bases and J by 7 bases, with 10 bases between them. The CDR3 is made up of 13 amino acids. The CDR3 nucleotides read TGTGCCAGCAGCTTCGGGAATAAGCAGCCCCAGCATTTT. Its translation is CASSFGNKQPQHF.

The chain has TRBV2 and TRBJ2-5; maybe TRBD2 (6 bases). The V and J ends lost 6 bases and 5 bases respectively, with 19 bases between them. The CDR3 contains 15 residues. Germline V gives CDR1 SNHLY, CDR2 FYNNEI. CDR3 in amino acids: CASSPLGRRGETQYF. In DNA form, the CDR3 reads TGTGCCAGCAGCCCACTAGGTCGGCGGGGTGAGACCCAGTACTTC.

This rearrangement joins TRBV18 to TRBJ2-3; the match to TRBD2 covers 8 bases. Trimming cost V 1 base and J 2 bases; bases outside gene matches: 2. This CDR3 is 15 amino acids long. CDR1 and CDR2 from the germline V gene are KGHSH and LQKENI. The CDR3 loop is CASSPQLADTDTQYF. DNA of the CDR3: TGTGCCAGCTCACCACAACTAGCGGACACAGATACGCAGTATTTT. The variable domain in full, completed from reference TRBV18 and TRBJ2-3, reads NAGVMQNPRHLVRRRGQEARLRCSPMKGHSHVYWYRQLPEEGLKFMVYLQKENIIDESGMPKERFSAEFPKEGPSILRIQQVVRGDSAAYFCASSPQLADTDTQYFGPGTRLTVL.

This clone was counted a few times. The rearrangement joins TRBV18 to TRBJ1-5; D ambiguous. The CDR3 is 13 residues long. Germline values: CDR1 KGHSH, CDR2 LQKENI. V gave up 2 bases and J gave up 8 bases, with 10 bases separating them. The CDR3 loop reads CASSPSLMKPQHF. For the CDR3, the DNA is TGTGCCAGCTCACCATCTTTGATGAAGCCCCAGCATTTT.

The rearrangement uses TRBV5-1 and TRBJ2-3; no firm D call. Germline values: CDR1 SGHRS, CDR2 YFSETQ. V lost 3 bases, J lost 0 bases, and 11 bases lay in between. CDR3 size: 15 residues. CDR3 loop: CASSSSDPSTDTQYF. For the CDR3, the DNA is TGCGCCAGCAGCTCGTCTGACCCTAGCACAGATACGCAGTATTTT.

The V call is TRBV2, the J call TRBJ2-2; possibly TRBD1 for D (5 bases). The germline V gene encodes CDR1 SNHLY and CDR2 FYNNEI. This CDR3 is built from 13 residues. Trimming shortened V by 5 bases and J by 5 bases, and 9 bases separated the two germline ends. CDR3 region: CASSFRVTGELFF. The CDR3 coding sequence is TGTGCCAGCAGTTTCAGGGTAACCGGGGAGCTGTTTTTT.

The V and J genes are TRBV21-1 and TRBJ1-5; no DNA check was done on the table's D call, TRBD1. TRBV21-1 is reported as a pseudogene. The length of the CDR3 is 15 residues. The CDR3 bases are TGTGCCTTGGGACAGAAAGACTATAGCAATCAGCCCCAGCATTTT. Protein product: CALGQKDYSNQPQHF.